The rows below give T cell receptor beta chains drawn from one sample of a study of blood T cell repertoires in COVID-19. Method: immunoSEQ multiplex PCR; TCRdb's copy keeps in-frame clones and lacks some. The sample records roughly 98,000 clones, around 92% being singletons. The specimen was peripheral blood. The source of these receptors is a woman aged 55-70 years with active COVID-19. Each CDR3 is given with its conserved first and last residue. D genes are given only for firm matches. For some rows the clone size is stated as once, few or many, or as a class when expanded; others skip it.

length: 16; J: TRBJ2-1; D: TRBD2; size: NA; V: TRBV15; CDR3: CATRLLAGGPYNEQFF; DNA: TGTGCCACCAGGCTACTAGCGGGAGGCCCCTACAATGAGCAGTTCTTC
length: 15; J: TRBJ1-1; D: TRBD1; size: once; V: TRBV9; CDR3: CASSPSGTGGTEAFF; DNA: TGTGCCAGCAGCCCATCCGGGACAGGGGGAACTGAAGCTTTCTTT
length: 17; J: TRBJ2-3; D: TRBD1; size: once; V: TRBV14; CDR3: CASSQDRAGTGEDTQYF; DNA: TGTGCCAGCAGCCAAGATAGGGCCGGGACAGGGGAGGATACGCAGTATTTT
length: 18; J: TRBJ2-2; D: TRBD2; size: once; V: TRBV24-1; CDR3: CATSGKLAGGSNTGELFF; DNA: TGTGCCACCAGTGGGAAACTAGCGGGAGGCTCGAACACCGGGGAGCTGTTTTTT
length: 14; J: TRBJ2-7; D: TRBD1; size: NA; V: TRBV15; CDR3: CATSRDRGLVQQYF; DNA: TGTGCCACCAGCAGAGACAGGGGGCTTGTCCAGCAGTACTTC
length: 12; J: TRBJ2-7; D: NA; size: NA; V: TRBV28; CDR3: CASKQGRYEQYF; DNA: TGTGCCAGCAAACAGGGCCGTTACGAGCAGTACTTC
length: 14; J: TRBJ2-1; D: NA; size: NA; V: TRBV3-1/TRBV3-2; CDR3: CASSPTSKEGEQFF; DNA: TGTGCCAGCAGCCCAACTAGTAAGGAGGGTGAGCAGTTCTTC
length: 12; J: TRBJ2-7; D: NA; size: NA; V: TRBV24-1; CDR3: CATSDFRGEQYF; DNA: TGTGCCACCAGTGATTTCCGAGGCGAGCAGTACTTC
length: 14; J: TRBJ2-7; D: TRBD1; size: NA; V: TRBV24-1; CDR3: CATSEGQGTSEQYF; DNA: TGTGCCACCAGTGAAGGACAGGGGACGAGCGAGCAGTACTTC
length: 16; J: TRBJ2-3; D: TRBD1; size: NA; V: TRBV9; CDR3: CASSPHLGQGGGGQYF; DNA: TGTGCCAGCAGCCCACACCTCGGACAGGGGGGAGGAGGGCAGTATTTT
length: 14; J: TRBJ2-7; D: TRBD2; size: NA; V: TRBV29-1; CDR3: CSVNLAGGLYEQYF; DNA: TGCAGCGTAAACCTAGCGGGAGGTCTGTACGAGCAGTACTTC
length: 16; J: TRBJ2-2; D: TRBD1; size: NA; V: TRBV19; CDR3: CASSRGQGAGTGELFF; DNA: TGTGCCAGTAGCAGGGGACAGGGGGCTGGCACCGGGGAGCTGTTTTTT
length: 15; J: TRBJ2-7; D: TRBD2; size: NA; V: TRBV5-1; CDR3: CASSFLAGSKNEQYF; DNA: TGCGCCAGCAGCTTCTTAGCGGGGTCCAAGAACGAGCAGTACTTC
length: 17; J: TRBJ2-7; D: TRBD1; size: NA; V: TRBV5-8; CDR3: CASSFSGTGIGAYEQYF; DNA: TGTGCCAGCAGCTTCTCCGGGACAGGGATTGGGGCCTACGAGCAGTACTTC
length: 15; J: TRBJ2-2; D: NA; size: NA; V: TRBV9; CDR3: CASSVELGGTGELFF; DNA: TGTGCCAGCAGCGTAGAGTTGGGGGGCACCGGGGAGCTGTTTTTT
length: 19; J: TRBJ2-1; D: TRBD2; size: NA; V: TRBV12-5; CDR3: CASAFRALAGGHVLGEQFF; DNA: TGTGCTAGTGCCTTTCGAGCTCTAGCGGGAGGGCATGTTTTGGGTGAGCAGTTCTTC
length: 13; J: TRBJ2-5; D: TRBD1; size: NA; V: TRBV14; CDR3: CASSRGTEETQYF; DNA: TGTGCCAGCAGCCGGGGGACAGAAGAGACCCAGTACTTC
length: 18; J: TRBJ1-2; D: NA; size: NA; V: TRBV5-4; CDR3: CASSHYTLRQSPGYGYTF; DNA: TGTGCCAGCAGCCACTATACCCTTAGACAGAGCCCTGGGTATGGCTACACCTTC
length: 14; J: TRBJ2-7; D: TRBD2; size: NA; V: TRBV28; CDR3: CASNPAGGPYEQYF; DNA: TGTGCCAGCAACCCAGCGGGAGGGCCCTACGAGCAGTACTTC
length: 11; J: TRBJ2-7; D: NA; size: NA; V: TRBV7-2; CDR3: CASSLGAEQYF; DNA: TGTGCCAGCAGCTTAGGGGCCGAGCAGTACTTC
length: 13; J: TRBJ2-7; D: NA; size: once; V: TRBV11-2; CDR3: CASSLDLRGEQYF; DNA: TGTGCCAGCAGCTTAGATCTCAGAGGCGAGCAGTACTTC
length: 14; J: TRBJ2-7; D: TRBD1; size: NA; V: TRBV4-2; CDR3: CASSQNRGSYEQYF; DNA: TGTGCCAGCAGCCAAAACAGGGGTTCCTACGAGCAGTACTTC